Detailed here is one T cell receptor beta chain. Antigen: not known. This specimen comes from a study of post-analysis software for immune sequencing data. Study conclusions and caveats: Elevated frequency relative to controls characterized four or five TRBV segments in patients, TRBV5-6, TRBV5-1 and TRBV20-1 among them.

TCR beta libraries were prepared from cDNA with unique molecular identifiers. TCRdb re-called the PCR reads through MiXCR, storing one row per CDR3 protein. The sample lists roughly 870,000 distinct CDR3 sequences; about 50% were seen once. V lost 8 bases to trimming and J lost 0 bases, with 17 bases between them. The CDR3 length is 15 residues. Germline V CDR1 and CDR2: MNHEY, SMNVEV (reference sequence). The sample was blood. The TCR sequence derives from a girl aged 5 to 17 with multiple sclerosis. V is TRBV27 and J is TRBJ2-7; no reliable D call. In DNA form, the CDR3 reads TGTGCCAGCGTAGGACGTGGGCAGACCTCCTACGAGCAGTACTTC. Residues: CASVGRGQTSYEQYF.